This T cell receptor (beta chain) was sequenced during a study of blood T cell repertoires in COVID-19 (dated by TCRdb to about 2020). Concerning the study at large: Samples covering the acute and convalescent phases of COVID-19 were provided by collaborators in the United States, Italy and Spain. Where HLA class I and class II types were available, the types were taken from metadata supplied by the sample provider, not from assay-based typing. The repertoires were released in a freely available public database intended as a resource for research on the immune response to SARS-CoV-2. The prospective study material was composed of cDNA or gDNA derived from T cells, B-cell-depleted T cells, or PBMCs. Subjects who had been exposed to COVID-19, were actively infected with it, or had recovered from it provided the deeply sampled blood TCRbeta repertoires that made up the dataset. Samples came from the ongoing ImmuneRACE study (first 160 participants) plus 1,254 subjects from 6 global collaborators. A de-identified subject ID, COVID-19 status, age in years and sex were almost always included in the sample metadata.

Of note for this clone: Which antigen it targets is not known. The record has no base qualities; no much larger clone is one base away.

TCRbeta CDR3 regions were amplified from genomic DNA using the immunoSEQ Assay, a bias-controlled multiplex PCR. The authors' analysis ran thus. The number of nucleated cells in each sample was estimated by amplification of reference gene primers within the assay. To quantify the absolute abundance of each unique TCRbeta CDR3 rearrangement, sequence reads were collapsed and filtered. For each sample, productive Simpson clonality was calculated by taking the square root of Simpson's diversity index across productive rearrangements. The table comes from immuneACCESS by way of TCRdb, which keeps in-frame sequences with V and J called. Part of the clones is missing from these tables; in studies checked, under half for an unresolved V gene and the rest for unknown reasons. V, J and clone size are those of that table, while D and trimming were read from the DNA. In this sample the table shows some 41,000 clones, 75% to 90% of which occur a single time. The ten largest clones represent 9.6% of the sample.

Each collaborating institution followed its own protocols to collect whole blood in K2EDTA tubes. For TCRbeta analysis, collaborator samples were shipped as frozen whole blood, as isolated PBMCs, or as DNA extracted from either sample type. Paper-wide results and their limitations: The amount of clinical and demographic metadata varied by source and participant and was provided uncurated.

Sequencing used peripheral blood. This TCR came from a woman aged 80 or over with active COVID-19.

The CDR3: CASSLGQLDTEAFF. In nucleotide form, the sequence is TGTGCCAGCAGTTTAGGACAATTAGACACTGAAGCTTTCTTT. Recombination connected TRBV28 to TRBJ1-1; TRBD1 is perhaps the D gene, given 5 matching bases. Relative to germline, V is 2 bases shorter and J is 3 bases shorter, with 10 bases between their ends. From the cysteine up to the phenylalanine, the CDR3 has a length of 14 residues. The only DNA kept is the CDR3, 42 bases in frame from the first base. CDR1 and CDR2, per the germline V gene, are MDHEN and SYDVKM.